This T cell receptor beta chain was recovered during a study of shared clonotypes between healthy human individuals. With 5 bases removed from V and 0 bases from J, the gap between germline ends came to 9 bases. CDR3 length: 14 residues. Germline V gene sequence: CDR1 SGHRS, CDR2 YFSETQ. Method: immunoSEQ multiplex PCR; TCRdb's copy keeps in-frame clones and lacks some. The sample includes just over 2,000,000 clones, about 95% of them seen just once. About this clone: Additional DNA sequences in this sample encode the identical CDR3.

Into CD45RA+ naive and CD45RA-negative memory subsets, the CD4+ cells were split. This clonotype originated in a man aged 18 to 29 in good health. The chain links TRBV5-1 to TRBJ1-3, with D tentatively TRBD1 (5 bases). The specimen sequenced was naive CD4+ T cells sorted from blood. The subset here: CD45RA+ positively selected. DNA for the CDR3: TGCGCCAGCAGAACGACAGACTCTGGAAACACCATATATTTT. It encodes CASRTTDSGNTIYF.